The T cell receptor beta chain described here comes from a study of cytomegalovirus exposure and HLA in healthy donors (dated by TCRdb to about 2017). About the study as a whole: In an earlier analysis of under 750 of the donors, 250 to 300 Gb of sequence data and 100 million or so unique TCR beta sequences from about 190 million T cells were reported. An early release that covered roughly 600 HLA-typed donors contained around 330 gigabases of sequencing data and tens of millions of unique TCR sequences. Of the roughly 430 genotyped donors, approximately 82% fell in the genetic ancestry cluster associated with self-reported Caucasian donors. The study aimed to test whether signatures of past pathogen exposure could be identified by cataloging public T cell receptors. The study profiled the T cell repertoires of under 850 subjects by immunosequencing and related them to cytomegalovirus serostatus. In addition to the first cohort of 666 subjects, a separate validation cohort of 130 or so different subjects was used. High-throughput TCR immunosequencing, statistical association of individual TCRs with disease status, and machine learning were combined to predict cytomegalovirus infection status. In a later analysis, previously published TCR beta repertoires from several hundred donors were re-analyzed and high-resolution HLA genotyping was added so that TCR occurrence patterns could be studied. Rather than drawing on any new phenotypic data, the later analysis identified candidate immune exposures from TCR beta sequences and the way those sequences occurred across donors. An earlier analysis of around 640 of the donors used high-throughput TCR beta sequencing to judge whether each TCR beta V gene segment behaved as functional or pseudogenic. Donor age, sex, ethnicity and CMV serostatus were compiled alongside the repertoire data. Genome-wide SNP genotypes for about 65% of the 666 donors were used in a later genetic analysis, which treated that subset as a discovery cohort. All discovery cohort repertoires had been generated using a single sequencing platform. HLA typing included class I and class II loci at four-digit resolution. Typing coverage varied by locus: roughly 620-640 donors for A, B, C, DRB1 and DQB1; approximately 520 for DQA1; approximately 610 for DPA1; 400 to 480 for DPB1. A handful of DR-DQ haplotypes were treated as single units for association and clustering because of strong linkage in the cohort. On average, around 230,000 unique TCR beta nucleotide sequences were sequenced per donor among some 430 genotyped donors of the cohort, with about 19% of those sequences being non-productive. On the study overall, not on this receptor specifically: Several of the top co-occurrence clusters appeared to be linked to parvovirus B19, influenza, CMV and Epstein-Barr virus, according to a later analysis. A later genetic analysis associated a missense DCLRE1C variant with V-gene and J-gene trimming of TCR beta chains, and an independent cohort replicated the association. Correlated functional status among segregating V segments might reflect linkage disequilibrium, but an unknown experimental factor could not be ruled out. Cytomegalovirus status was reported to be diagnosed by the classifier with high specificity and sensitivity in both the original and validation cohorts. Immune exposure information for the cohort was limited to CMV serostatus. Broadly in line with IMGT annotations, most TCR beta V segments showed up in productive rearrangements about 87% or about 30% of the time in an earlier analysis of under 700 of the donors. Approximately 18 rarely observed V segments, including chromosome 9 orphons, were excluded from the earlier analysis of some 590 of the donors because counts were too low. In a later analysis, the rate of TCR association differed among HLA loci, with DRB1 alleles having the most associated TCRs and HLA-C alleles having the fewest. Because the 87-base-pair reads could not distinguish some IMGT-functional V segments, including TRBV6-2 and TRBV6-3, those segments were excluded. The study listed 170 or so TCR beta chains as associated with cytomegalovirus. A cluster of highly shared sequence variants was judged likely to represent a technical artifact of the sequencing pipeline. A few of the identified cytomegalovirus-associated TCR beta chains were confirmed in vitro to be specific for cytomegalovirus antigens. In a later genetic analysis, fewer N-insertions in productive TCRs were reported among donors in an Asian-associated ancestry cluster than the roughly 700-donor mean. A later analysis found that most CMV-associated TCR beta chains appeared HLA-restricted, with HLA associations seemingly driven largely by CMV exposure. In a later analysis, HLA-associated TCR beta chains showed more clonal expansion and lower generation probabilities than non-associated chains that were equally common. This cohort had only TCR beta chains sequenced, and the lack of alpha or paired-chain data limited which features could be detected. A further reported finding was that TCR beta sequences accurately predicted the HLA-A and HLA-B alleles for most subjects in the first cohort. Specific HLA alleles were associated with about 17,000 TCR beta sequences at a false discovery rate of 0.05 in a later analysis. Strong co-occurrence of HLA alleles, especially DR and DQ, made assigning TCR associations to individual alleles difficult. Across donors, most TCR sequences were observed very rarely, whereas some public TCRs were present in many individuals. HLA typing was unavailable for some donors at each locus, so association tests used only the typed subset. The authors suggested that the approach could potentially be generalized to other disease states and immunological phenotypes. Presence/absence analyses assumed roughly uniform sequencing depth across donors, an assumption that may not hold.

As for this clone: Its binding antigen is unknown. The record has no base qualities; no much larger clone is one base away.

Looking up the germline V gene yields CDR1 SGHTA and CDR2 FQGTGA. The CDR3 runs 13 residues from the cysteine to the phenylalanine. Only the CDR3 region is kept as DNA, spanning 39 bases read in frame from base 1. Relative to germline, V is 6 bases shorter and J is 4 bases shorter, with 13 bases between their ends. Library preparation employed the immunoSEQ multiplex PCR assay. For the multiplex PCR, a mixture combining 60 forward primers for TCR Vbeta segments and 13 reverse primers for TCR Jbeta segments was used. The CDR3 region of rearranged TCR beta genes was amplified from genomic DNA with a multiplex PCR assay. On the Illumina HiSeq System, the amplified TCR beta libraries were sequenced as 87-base-pair reads. The authors' pipeline ran thus. A later analysis tallied around 82 million unique TCR beta chains across the roughly 610 repertoires, and about 12 million of those chains were shared by two or more donors. To remove PCR and sequencing errors, raw reads were error-corrected and collapsed into unique sequences using a nearest-neighbor algorithm that merged closely related sequences. CDR3 sequences were aligned to IMGT reference sequences to assign V, D and J gene segments. For a sequence to be retained, a match of at least six nucleotides was required to both a V gene segment and a J gene segment. Rearrangements were called productive when the CDR3 lacked stop codons and stayed in frame with V and J; all others were non-productive. CDR3 was defined by IMGT convention, running from the second conserved V-encoded cysteine to the conserved J-encoded phenylalanine. The earlier analysis of about 610 of the donors excluded sequences that lacked an unambiguous match to a single V gene segment. An earlier analysis of just under 600 of the donors called V segments functional above 56.7% productive rearrangements and segregating when the between-donor standard deviation exceeded 5%. A statistical classification framework was built to diagnose cytomegalovirus status from the catalog of TCR beta chain sequences. A later analysis assigned V and J genes by comparing TCR nucleotide sequences with IMGT/GENE-DB human TR gene sequences. A later analysis assigned CDR3 sequences and most-parsimonious VDJ recombination scenarios with the TCRdist pipeline. In a later analysis, every TCR beta chain was defined by the combination of its CDR3 amino acid sequence and its V-gene family, and reads without a unique V-gene family were dropped. In a later analysis, fewer than 650 highly shared, low-generation-probability nucleotide sequences were removed to address suspected cross-contamination and a sequencing artifact. For each public chain, a later analysis derived a clonal expansion index from normalized ranks of inferred template counts within each repertoire. Generation probabilities in a later analysis came from a VDJ recombination model fitted to out-of-frame rearrangements, and those results were checked against IGoR. In a later analysis, TCR-TCR, TCR-HLA and TCR-CMV co-occurrence was scored with hypergeometric tests, and a repertoire-size bias correction was applied to TCR pairs. A later analysis estimated false discovery rates by permuting HLA or CMV assignments 20 times. In a later analysis, co-occurring TCRs were grouped using DBSCAN, and TCRdist sequence similarity was added for clustering within HLA-allele-positive subsets. Repertoires with fewer than 30,000 or more than 120,000 public chains were left out of co-occurrence clustering, as were five repertoires with anomalous nucleotide sharing. What TCRdb holds here is the immuneACCESS table cut down to in-frame rearrangements. Part of the clones is not present; checked against another copy, under half of the missing clones reflect an unresolved V gene, and the others are unexplained. The V and J calls and clone size were taken over from that table, and D and trimming were inferred from the DNA. This sample holds approximately 220,000 clones; 75% to 80% were observed only once. Jointly, the top ten make up 1.5% to 2% of the sample.

In total, 666 healthy bone marrow donors made up the cohort. All cohort members were sampled while nominally healthy, although unrecorded immune exposures were likely present. The donor was CMV seronegative and was included in the group of approximately 350 seronegative cohort members. A peripheral blood sample was collected from each donor, and TCR beta sequencing was performed on peripheral blood mononuclear cells. Genomic DNA extraction from the blood cell samples was performed with the Qiagen DNeasy Blood Extraction Kit. The TCR was taken from a man aged 18 to 35 in good health and CMV-seronegative. Sequenced material: PBMCs. The chain employs TRBV7-3 and TRBJ2-7, with a tentative D gene TRBD2 over 6 matching bases. Here the CDR3 is given as CASSHKGGYEQYF. The DNA reads as follows: TGTGCCAGCAGTCACAAAGGAGGGTACGAGCAGTACTTC.